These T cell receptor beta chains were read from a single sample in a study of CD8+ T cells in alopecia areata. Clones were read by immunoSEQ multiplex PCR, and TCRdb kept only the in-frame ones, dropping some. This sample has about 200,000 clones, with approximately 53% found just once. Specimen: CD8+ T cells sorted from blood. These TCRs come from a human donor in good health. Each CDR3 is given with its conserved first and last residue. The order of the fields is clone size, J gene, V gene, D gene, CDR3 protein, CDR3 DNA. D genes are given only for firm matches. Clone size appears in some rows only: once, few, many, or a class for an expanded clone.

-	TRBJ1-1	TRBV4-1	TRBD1	CASSTQTGWNTEAFF	TGCGCCAGCAGCACTCAGACAGGGTGGAACACTGAAGCTTTCTTT
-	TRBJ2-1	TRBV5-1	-	CASSFGRNEQFF	TGCGCCAGCAGCTTTGGTCGGAATGAGCAGTTCTTC
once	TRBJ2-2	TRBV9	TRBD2	CASSLRGGDTGELFF	TGTGCCAGCAGCCTCCGGGGAGGGGACACCGGGGAGCTGTTTTTT
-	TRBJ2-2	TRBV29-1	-	CSVESPLGSRANTGELFF	TGCAGCGTTGAATCGCCTTTAGGGAGTCGAGCCAACACCGGGGAGCTGTTTTTT
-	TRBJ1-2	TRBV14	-	CASSQGGWLYGYTF	TGTGCCAGCAGCCAAGGGGGGTGGCTCTATGGCTACACCTTC
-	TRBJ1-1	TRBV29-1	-	CSVVGTGNTEAFF	TGCAGCGTGGTTGGGACGGGGAACACTGAAGCTTTCTTT
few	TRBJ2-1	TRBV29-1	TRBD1	CSVEGGQGVRHEQFF	TGCAGCGTTGAAGGGGGGCAGGGGGTTAGACATGAGCAGTTCTTC
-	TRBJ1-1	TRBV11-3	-	CASSLTGRVEAFF	TGTGCCAGCAGCTTAACAGGGAGGGTTGAAGCTTTCTTT
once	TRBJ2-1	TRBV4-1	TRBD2	CASSAGLAGRNEQFF	TGCGCCAGCAGCGCGGGACTAGCGGGGCGCAATGAGCAGTTCTTC
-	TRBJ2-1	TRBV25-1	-	CASSVKGITGNEQFF	TGTGCCAGCAGTGTGAAAGGGATAACGGGCAATGAGCAGTTCTTC
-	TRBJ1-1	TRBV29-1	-	CSVEDRGVNTEAFF	TGCAGCGTTGAAGATCGAGGGGTGAACACTGAAGCTTTCTTT
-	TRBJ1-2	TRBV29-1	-	CSVELGFGYTF	TGCAGCGTTGAACTGGGGTTTGGCTACACCTTC
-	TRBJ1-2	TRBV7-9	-	CASSLGANYGYTF	TGTGCCAGCAGCTTAGGGGCTAACTATGGCTACACCTTC
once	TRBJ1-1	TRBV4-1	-	CASSHPIGTEAFF	TGCGCCAGCAGCCACCCCATCGGGACTGAAGCTTTCTTT
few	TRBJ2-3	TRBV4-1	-	CASSWSLGTDTQYF	TGCGCCAGCAGCTGGAGCTTGGGCACAGATACGCAGTATTTT
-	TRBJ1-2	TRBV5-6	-	CASSLGGASTF	TGTGCCAGCAGCTTGGGGGGGGCGAGCACCTTC
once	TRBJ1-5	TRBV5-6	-	CASSSGGQPQHF	TGTGCCAGCAGCTCCGGGGGTCAGCCCCAGCATTTT
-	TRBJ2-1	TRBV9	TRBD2	CASNAGGRYVEQFF	TGTGCCAGTAATGCGGGGGGGCGTTACGTTGAGCAGTTCTTC
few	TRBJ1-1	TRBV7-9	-	CASSLTATVEAFF	TGTGCCAGCAGCCTCACGGCGACAGTTGAAGCTTTCTTT
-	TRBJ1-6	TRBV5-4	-	CASSFSQGSPLHF	TGTGCCAGCAGCTTTTCCCAAGGATCACCCCTCCACTTT
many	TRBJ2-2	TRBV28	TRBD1	CASSLAGTENTGELFF	TGTGCCAGCAGTTTAGCCGGGACAGAGAACACCGGGGAGCTGTTTTTT
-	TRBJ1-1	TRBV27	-	CASSYTGPSGEAFF	TGTGCCAGCAGTTACACCGGCCCGTCAGGTGAAGCTTTCTTT
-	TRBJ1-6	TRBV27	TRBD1	CASSLGTGLGSPLHF	TGTGCCAGCAGCTTAGGGACAGGCTTAGGTTCACCCCTCCACTTT
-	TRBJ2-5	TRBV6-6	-	CASSTRQSGETQYF	TGTGCCAGCAGCACTAGGCAGTCAGGGGAGACCCAGTACTTC